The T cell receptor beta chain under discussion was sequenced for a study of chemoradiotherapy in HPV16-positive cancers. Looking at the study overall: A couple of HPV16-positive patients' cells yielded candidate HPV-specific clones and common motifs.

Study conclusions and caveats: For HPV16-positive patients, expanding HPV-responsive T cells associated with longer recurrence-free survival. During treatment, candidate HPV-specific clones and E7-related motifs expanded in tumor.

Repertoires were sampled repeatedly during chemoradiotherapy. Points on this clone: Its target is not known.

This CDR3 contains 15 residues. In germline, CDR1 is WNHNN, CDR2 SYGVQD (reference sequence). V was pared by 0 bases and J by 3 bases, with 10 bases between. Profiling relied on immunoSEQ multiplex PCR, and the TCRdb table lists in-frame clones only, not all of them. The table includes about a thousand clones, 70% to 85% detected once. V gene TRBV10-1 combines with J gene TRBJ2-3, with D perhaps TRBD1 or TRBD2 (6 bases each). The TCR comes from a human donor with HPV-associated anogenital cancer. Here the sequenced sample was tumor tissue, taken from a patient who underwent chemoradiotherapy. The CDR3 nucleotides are TGCGCCAGCAGTGAGTCGAGGGGGAGGACAGATACGCAGTATTTT. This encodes CASSESRGRTDTQYF.